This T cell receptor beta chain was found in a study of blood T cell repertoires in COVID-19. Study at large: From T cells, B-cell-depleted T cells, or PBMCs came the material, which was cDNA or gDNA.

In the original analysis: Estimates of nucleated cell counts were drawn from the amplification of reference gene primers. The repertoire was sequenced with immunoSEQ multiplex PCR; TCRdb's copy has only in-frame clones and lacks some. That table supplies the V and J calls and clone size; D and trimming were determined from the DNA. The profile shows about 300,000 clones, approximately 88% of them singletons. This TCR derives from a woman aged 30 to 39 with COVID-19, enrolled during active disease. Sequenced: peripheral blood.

CDR3 in amino acids: CAQGYNEQFF. The CDR3 nucleotides read TGTGCCCAGGGGTACAATGAGCAGTTCTTC. V and J are TRBV7-9 and TRBJ2-1; D is perhaps TRBD1 (6 bases). Germline values: CDR1 SEHNR, CDR2 FQNEAQ (reference sequence). V was trimmed by 11 bases and J by 4 bases, leaving 6 bases between them. There are 10 residues in the CDR3.